This T cell receptor (beta chain) was sequenced in a study of T cells after yellow fever vaccination. Study-level points and caveats: Subsequent booster samples again held most clones from primary vaccination (less than 98% CD4, about 86% CD8). A small share of clonotypes appeared in both CD4 and CD8 compartments.

In germline, CDR1 is LGHNA, CDR2 YNFKEQ. The CDR3 totals 16 residues. The V end lost 1 base, the J end lost 2 bases, and 13 bases lay between the germline ends. This clonotype was seen a few times. What it binds is not known. TCRdb re-called the 5' RACE reads through MiXCR, storing one row per CDR3 protein. The sample shows 500,000 to 650,000 distinct CDR3 sequences, 17% of them seen only once. The clonotype comes from a man aged 18 to 29 who received the YFV17D yellow fever vaccine. This sequence joins TRBV4-2 and TRBJ2-3, with D hard to call. The sequences come from PBMCs, collected roughly 5 days after the first yellow fever vaccination. CDR3 nucleotides: TGTGCCAGCAGCCAAGTCAGAGCAGGTATCACAGATACGCAGTATTTT. Amino acid sequence: CASSQVRAGITDTQYF.